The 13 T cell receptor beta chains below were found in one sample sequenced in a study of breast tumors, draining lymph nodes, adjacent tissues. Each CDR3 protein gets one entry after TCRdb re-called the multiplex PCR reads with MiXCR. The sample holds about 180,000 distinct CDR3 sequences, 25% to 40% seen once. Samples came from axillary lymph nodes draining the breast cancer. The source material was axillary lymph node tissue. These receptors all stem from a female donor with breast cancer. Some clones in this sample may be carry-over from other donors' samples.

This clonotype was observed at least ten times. This chain's CDR3 is CASSDEPGRRNQPQHF. Here the CDR3 DNA reads TGTGCCAGCAGTGACGAGCCAGGGCGACGGAATCAGCCCCAGCATTTT. The chain uses TRBV6-4 and TRBJ1-5, with a weak D call TRBD1 (5 bases). Trimming cost V 2 bases and J 4 bases, with 15 bases left between them. Germline CDR1 reads MRHNA; CDR2 reads SNTAGT. The CDR3 loop spans 16 amino acids.

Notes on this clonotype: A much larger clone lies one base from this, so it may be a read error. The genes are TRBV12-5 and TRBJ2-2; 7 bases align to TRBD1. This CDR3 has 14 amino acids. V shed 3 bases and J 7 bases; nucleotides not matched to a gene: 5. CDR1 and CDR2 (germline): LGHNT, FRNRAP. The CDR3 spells CASGFTGVNGELFF. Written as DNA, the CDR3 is TGTGCTAGTGGTTTCACAGGGGTTAACGGGGAGCTGTTTTTT.

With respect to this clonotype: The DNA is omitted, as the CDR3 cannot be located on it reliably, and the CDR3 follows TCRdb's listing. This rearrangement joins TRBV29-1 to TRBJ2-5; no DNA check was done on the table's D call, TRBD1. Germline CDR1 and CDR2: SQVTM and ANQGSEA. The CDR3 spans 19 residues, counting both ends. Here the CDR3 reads CSVVGRNTEASFGQGTQYF.

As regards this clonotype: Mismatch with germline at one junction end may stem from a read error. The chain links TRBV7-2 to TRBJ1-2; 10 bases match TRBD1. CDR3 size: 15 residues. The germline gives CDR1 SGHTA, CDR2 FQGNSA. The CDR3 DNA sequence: TGTGCCAGCAGACTAGGCGGACAGGGGGACTATGGCTACCCCTTC. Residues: CASRLGGQGDYGYPF. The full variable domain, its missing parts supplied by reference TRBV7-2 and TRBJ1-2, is GAGVSQSPSNKVTEKGKDVELRCDPISGHTALYWYRQSLGQGLEFLIYFQGNSAPDKSGLPSDRFSAERTGGSVSTLTIQRTQQEDSAVYLCASRLGGQGDYGYPFGSGTRLTVV.

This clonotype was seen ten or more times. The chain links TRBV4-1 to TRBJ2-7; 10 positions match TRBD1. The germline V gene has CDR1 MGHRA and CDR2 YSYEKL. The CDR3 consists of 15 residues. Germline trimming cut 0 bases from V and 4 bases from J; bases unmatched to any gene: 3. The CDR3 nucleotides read TGCGCCAGCAGCCAAGATAGGGGACAGGGGTACGAGCAGTACTTC. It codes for CASSQDRGQGYEQYF.

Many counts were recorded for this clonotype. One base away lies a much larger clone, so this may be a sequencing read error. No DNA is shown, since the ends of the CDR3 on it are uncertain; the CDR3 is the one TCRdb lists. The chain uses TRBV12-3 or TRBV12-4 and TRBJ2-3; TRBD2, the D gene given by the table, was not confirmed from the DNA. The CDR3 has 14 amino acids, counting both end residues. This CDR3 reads CASSFGAGRGTQYF.

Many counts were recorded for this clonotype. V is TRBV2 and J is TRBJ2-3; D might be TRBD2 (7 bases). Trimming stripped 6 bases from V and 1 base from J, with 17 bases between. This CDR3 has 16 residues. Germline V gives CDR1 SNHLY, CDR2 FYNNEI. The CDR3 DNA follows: TGTGCCAGCAGCCGAGGGGGGGCGGGACGCACAGATACGCAGTATTTT. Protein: CASSRGGAGRTDTQYF.

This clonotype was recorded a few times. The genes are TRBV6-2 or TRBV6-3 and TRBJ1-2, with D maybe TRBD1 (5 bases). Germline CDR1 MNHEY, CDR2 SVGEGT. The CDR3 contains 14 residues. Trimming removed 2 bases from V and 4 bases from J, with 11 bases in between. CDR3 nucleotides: TGTGCCAGCAGTTACCCAGGGACCAGCTATGGCTACACCTTC. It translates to CASSYPGTSYGYTF.

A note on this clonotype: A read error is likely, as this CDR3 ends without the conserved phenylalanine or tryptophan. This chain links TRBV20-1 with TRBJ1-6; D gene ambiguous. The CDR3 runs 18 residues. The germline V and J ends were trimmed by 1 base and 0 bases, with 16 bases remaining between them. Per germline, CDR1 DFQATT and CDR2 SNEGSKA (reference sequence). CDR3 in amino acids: CSARGRGGQSSYNSPLHS. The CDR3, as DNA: TGCAGTGCTAGAGGCCGTGGAGGGCAGAGCTCCTATAATTCACCCCTCCACTCT.

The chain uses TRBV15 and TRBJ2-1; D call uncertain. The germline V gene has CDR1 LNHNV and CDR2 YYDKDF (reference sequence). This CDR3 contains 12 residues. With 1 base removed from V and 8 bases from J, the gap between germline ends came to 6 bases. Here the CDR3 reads CATSRGEYEQFF. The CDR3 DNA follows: TGTGCCACCAGCAGAGGGGAATATGAGCAGTTCTTC.

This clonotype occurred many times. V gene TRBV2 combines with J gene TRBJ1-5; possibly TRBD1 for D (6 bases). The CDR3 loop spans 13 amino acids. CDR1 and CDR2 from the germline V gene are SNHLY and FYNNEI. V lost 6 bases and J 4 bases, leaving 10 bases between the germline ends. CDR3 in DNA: TGTGCCAGCAGGACAGGAACAAATCAGCCCCAGCATTTT. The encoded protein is CASRTGTNQPQHF.

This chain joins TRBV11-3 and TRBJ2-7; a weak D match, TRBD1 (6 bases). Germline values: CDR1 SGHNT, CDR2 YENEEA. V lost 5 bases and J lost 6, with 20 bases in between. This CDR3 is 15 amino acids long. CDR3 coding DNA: TGTGCCAGCAGCCCGACAAACAGGGCTTACTCCGAGCAGTACTTC. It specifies CASSPTNRAYSEQYF.

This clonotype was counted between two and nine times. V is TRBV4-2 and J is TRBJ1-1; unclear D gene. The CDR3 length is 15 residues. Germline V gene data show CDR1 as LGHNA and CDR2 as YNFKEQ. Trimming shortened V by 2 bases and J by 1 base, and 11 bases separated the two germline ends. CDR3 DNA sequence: TGTGCCAGCAGCCAAATTCAAAGGAAGAACACTGAAGCTTTCTTT. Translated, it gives CASSQIQRKNTEAFF.